The 9 T cell receptor beta chains in this list originate from one sample, sequenced in a study of OX40 agonist ivuxolimab in advanced cancers. Profiled with immunoSEQ multiplex PCR; TCRdb holds only in-frame clones, not every one. The table includes tens of thousands of clones, 70% to 90% detected once. This material consisted of CD4+ or CD8+ T cells sorted from blood, taken in a trial of the OX40 agonist ivuxolimab. The receptors here all came from an adult with an advanced solid tumor such as melanoma, head and neck, liver or kidney cancer.

In DNA, the CDR3 is TGTGCCAGTAGTATAGATCCGAGGGCAGGATCGGGTATTTGGCATGGCTACACCTTC. This translates into CASSIDPRAGSGIWHGYTF. This chain links TRBV19 with TRBJ1-2; D ambiguous. CDR3 length equals 19 residues. From germline, CDR1 is LNHDA and CDR2 SQIVND (reference sequence). V was cut by 0 bases and J by 6 bases, with 26 bases left in between.

The CDR3 DNA follows: TGTGCCAGCAGCTTGGGGGGTCGGTACGAGCAGTACTTC. Protein product: CASSLGGRYEQYF. The chain carries TRBV7-2 and TRBJ2-7; D possibly corresponds to TRBD2 (6 bases). The CDR3 runs 13 residues. V was shortened by 3 bases and J by 4 bases, with 10 bases between the two germline ends. Germline V gene lookup returns CDR1 SGHTA and CDR2 FQGNSA.

The chain links TRBV19 to TRBJ1-5; D remains ambiguous. From germline, CDR1 is LNHDA and CDR2 SQIVND (reference sequence). This CDR3 is built from 15 residues. V was trimmed by 7 bases and J by 3 bases, leaving 16 bases between them. CDR3 in DNA: TGTGCCAGTACCATGGGCCTTCGCTACAATCAGCCCCAGCATTTT. This codes for CASTMGLRYNQPQHF.

The V and J genes are TRBV6-6 and TRBJ2-7, with TRBD1 as a possible D gene (6 bases). The germline V and J ends were trimmed by 5 bases and 5 bases, with 13 bases remaining between them. In germline, CDR1 is MNHNY, CDR2 SVGAGI (reference sequence). The CDR3 sequence is 13 residues long. CDR3 protein: CASSAPTGNEQYF. The CDR3 DNA reads as TGTGCCAGCAGTGCCCCGACAGGAAACGAGCAGTACTTC.

This chain uses TRBV6-5 with TRBJ2-5, with D perhaps TRBD1 (6 bases). With 0 bases removed from V and 0 bases from J, the gap between germline ends came to 11 bases. From germline, CDR1 is MNHEY and CDR2 SVGAGI. The CDR3 spans 16 residues. CDR3: CASSYSIGGHQETQYF. The CDR3, as DNA: TGTGCCAGCAGTTACTCGATAGGGGGTCACCAAGAGACCCAGTACTTC.

DNA for the CDR3: TGTGCCAGCAGCCCGGGCCCCCGCTCTGGGGCCAACGTCCTGACTTTC. It codes for CASSPGPRSGANVLTF. V and J are TRBV7-9 and TRBJ2-6, with unresolved D. Per the germline V gene, CDR1 is SEHNR and CDR2 is FQNEAQ (reference sequence). CDR3 length: 16 residues. V lost 5 bases and J 0 bases, leaving 11 bases between the germline ends.

J is TRBJ2-1 and V is TRBV7-6, with 11 bases identical to TRBD2. This CDR3 is 15 amino acids long. Trimming took 5 bases from V and 9 from J; bases not matched to a gene: 9. Germline lookup yields CDR1 SGHVS and CDR2 FNYEAQ. CDR3 nucleotides: TGTGCCAGCAGCCCATATAGCGGGGGGGCCAGTGAGCAGTTCTTC. It specifies CASSPYSGGASEQFF. Looking up the rest from reference TRBV7-6 and TRBJ2-1 gives the full variable domain: GAGVSQSPRYKVTKRGQDVALRCDPISGHVSLYWYRQALGQGPEFLTYFNYEAQQDKSGLPNDRFSAERPEGSISTLTIQRTEQRDSAMYRCASSPYSGGASEQFFGPGTRLTVL.

The genes are TRBV30 and TRBJ2-5; 7 nucleotides line up with TRBD1. The CDR3 is made up of 15 amino acids. The V segment lost 2 bases and the J segment 5 bases; nucleotides outside the gene matches: 11. Germline CDR1 is GTSNPN and CDR2 is SVGIG (reference sequence). The CDR3 sequence: CAWSPRTGPSETQYF. The CDR3 DNA follows: TGTGCCTGGAGTCCTCGGACAGGACCCTCGGAGACCCAGTACTTC.

V is TRBV7-9 and J is TRBJ1-3; D remains unclear. This CDR3 has 14 amino acids. V was shortened by 6 bases and J by 5 bases, with 14 bases between the two germline ends. In germline, CDR1 is SEHNR, CDR2 FQNEAQ (reference sequence). DNA of the CDR3: TGTGCCAGCAGTTTCCCGGGCAGCAGAAACACCATATATTTT. Translated: CASSFPGSRNTIYF.